This is a list of T cell receptor beta chains from one sample in a study of post-analysis software for immune sequencing data. MiXCR was run by TCRdb on the PCR reads, yielding one entry per CDR3 protein. The sample contains some 690,000 distinct CDR3 sequences, 59% of which appear only once. The sequenced sample was blood. These receptors all stem from a girl aged 2 to 9 with multiple sclerosis. CDR3s leave out the opening cysteine and the closing phenylalanine or tryptophan. The order of the fields is CDR3 protein, J gene, clone size, V gene. For some rows the clone size is stated as once, few or many, or as a class when expanded; others skip it.

CDR3aa: SAEPAGGRADTQY
j_gene: TRBJ2-3
abundance: .
v_gene: TRBV20-1

CDR3aa: SARDPLRGQTQY
j_gene: .
abundance: .
v_gene: TRBV20-1

CDR3aa: AYGSGRTDTQY
j_gene: TRBJ2-3
abundance: few
v_gene: TRBV10-3

CDR3aa: ASSQFPGQGLLAKNIQY
j_gene: TRBJ2-4
abundance: .
v_gene: TRBV4-1

CDR3aa: ATSRDLIRTSGRRHEQF
j_gene: TRBJ2-1
abundance: .
v_gene: TRBV15

CDR3aa: ASSVATAAGQETQY
j_gene: TRBJ2-5
abundance: few
v_gene: TRBV9

CDR3aa: ASSFTQGDTQY
j_gene: TRBJ2-3
abundance: .
v_gene: TRBV27

CDR3aa: ASSHLGGYGYT
j_gene: TRBJ1-2
abundance: few
v_gene: TRBV7-2

CDR3aa: SAPLGGSSYNEQF
j_gene: TRBJ2-1
abundance: .
v_gene: TRBV29-1

CDR3aa: ASSRRSGVSYNEQF
j_gene: TRBJ2-1
abundance: once
v_gene: TRBV3-1

CDR3aa: ASSYDHEQF
j_gene: TRBJ2-1
abundance: .
v_gene: TRBV6-2/TRBV6-3

CDR3aa: SARDPNLVNEQF
j_gene: TRBJ2-1
abundance: .
v_gene: TRBV20-1

CDR3aa: ASSSRQGRTEAF
j_gene: TRBJ1-1
abundance: few
v_gene: TRBV6-5

CDR3aa: ASSYDSRTGANNEQF
j_gene: TRBJ2-1
abundance: .
v_gene: TRBV6-5

CDR3aa: ASSFEWGQETQY
j_gene: .
abundance: .
v_gene: TRBV5-4

CDR3aa: TPGGDREHNEQF
j_gene: TRBJ2-1
abundance: few
v_gene: TRBV20-1

CDR3aa: ASSLVPGLAGGPPDEQF
j_gene: TRBJ2-1
abundance: .
v_gene: TRBV14

CDR3aa: ASSQDGRATVNTGELF
j_gene: TRBJ2-2
abundance: .
v_gene: TRBV4-1

CDR3aa: ASSLAPADTQY
j_gene: TRBJ2-3
abundance: .
v_gene: TRBV7-2

CDR3aa: AITRFSSGNTIY
j_gene: TRBJ1-3
abundance: .
v_gene: TRBV10-3

CDR3aa: ASSYGREGSSYNEQF
j_gene: TRBJ2-1
abundance: .
v_gene: TRBV6-5

CDR3aa: AGTEQGADTQY
j_gene: TRBJ2-3
abundance: once
v_gene: TRBV12-3/TRBV12-4

CDR3aa: ASSVEGLVRSTGELF
j_gene: TRBJ2-2
abundance: .
v_gene: TRBV9

CDR3aa: SARAANQPQH
j_gene: TRBJ1-5
abundance: few
v_gene: TRBV20-1

CDR3aa: AIGDWGDAQY
j_gene: TRBJ2-3
abundance: few
v_gene: TRBV10-3

CDR3aa: ASSPSQGARGGYT
j_gene: TRBJ1-2
abundance: once
v_gene: TRBV11-3

CDR3aa: ASSFQTSGRIDEQF
j_gene: TRBJ2-1
abundance: .
v_gene: TRBV27

CDR3aa: ASSSGLAEGVETQY
j_gene: TRBJ2-5
abundance: .
v_gene: TRBV5-1

CDR3aa: ASSLGALAGGISWSEQF
j_gene: TRBJ2-1
abundance: .
v_gene: TRBV11-2

CDR3aa: ASSLSGIKTQY
j_gene: TRBJ2-5
abundance: once
v_gene: TRBV7-2

CDR3aa: ASSRLAVKTGADTQY
j_gene: TRBJ2-3
abundance: .
v_gene: TRBV27

CDR3aa: ASSLTVLTEAF
j_gene: TRBJ1-1
abundance: .
v_gene: TRBV7-9

CDR3aa: ASSSDRDTGFNYGYT
j_gene: TRBJ1-2
abundance: once
v_gene: TRBV7-9

CDR3aa: ASSVGGNSGANVLT
j_gene: TRBJ2-6
abundance: .
v_gene: TRBV9

CDR3aa: ASSSHYSNQPQH
j_gene: TRBJ1-5
abundance: .
v_gene: TRBV6-5

CDR3aa: SARPGPPAIAGGADTQY
j_gene: TRBJ2-3
abundance: .
v_gene: TRBV20-1

CDR3aa: ASSSVRGVHEQF
j_gene: TRBJ2-1
abundance: .
v_gene: TRBV6-5

CDR3aa: SVHQTSGRVNEQF
j_gene: TRBJ2-1
abundance: .
v_gene: TRBV29-1

CDR3aa: ASSLYGGSYGYT
j_gene: TRBJ1-2
abundance: .
v_gene: TRBV5-1

CDR3aa: ASSFVDSAETQY
j_gene: TRBJ2-5
abundance: .
v_gene: TRBV6-6

CDR3aa: SAEGGAANYGYT
j_gene: TRBJ1-2
abundance: .
v_gene: TRBV29-1

CDR3aa: ASRQRDRVSEAF
j_gene: TRBJ1-1
abundance: .
v_gene: TRBV12-3/TRBV12-4

CDR3aa: ASSLYKGEVSEAF
j_gene: TRBJ1-1
abundance: .
v_gene: TRBV7-2

CDR3aa: ASSLESTGWGEQF
j_gene: TRBJ2-1
abundance: .
v_gene: TRBV7-9

CDR3aa: ASRGQEIYGYT
j_gene: TRBJ1-2
abundance: .
v_gene: TRBV6-1

CDR3aa: SARDLLGKRQSSYNEQF
j_gene: TRBJ2-1
abundance: once
v_gene: TRBV20-1

CDR3aa: ASRLGAGRYNEQF
j_gene: TRBJ2-1
abundance: .
v_gene: TRBV7-8

CDR3aa: ASSLASGGNHNEQF
j_gene: TRBJ2-1
abundance: .
v_gene: TRBV7-2

CDR3aa: ASGGPGQPQH
j_gene: TRBJ1-5
abundance: .
v_gene: TRBV6-2/TRBV6-3

CDR3aa: ASSLTGTSGRAMIHEQY
j_gene: .
abundance: .
v_gene: TRBV27

CDR3aa: ASSLGLGAYEQF
j_gene: TRBJ2-1
abundance: few
v_gene: TRBV5-1

CDR3aa: ASSLGSGTGPNEQF
j_gene: TRBJ2-1
abundance: once
v_gene: TRBV7-3

CDR3aa: ASSLEERTQY
j_gene: TRBJ2-3
abundance: .
v_gene: TRBV5-1

CDR3aa: ASSLVPGQNTEAF
j_gene: TRBJ1-1
abundance: .
v_gene: TRBV5-6

CDR3aa: ASSQLGLAGDEQY
j_gene: TRBJ2-7
abundance: .
v_gene: TRBV4-2

CDR3aa: SVSENTEAF
j_gene: TRBJ1-1
abundance: .
v_gene: TRBV29-1

CDR3aa: SARTSMNTEAF
j_gene: TRBJ1-1
abundance: .
v_gene: TRBV20-1

CDR3aa: SASGQGETQY
j_gene: .
abundance: .
v_gene: TRBV20-1

CDR3aa: SAEMGGETQY
j_gene: TRBJ2-5
abundance: .
v_gene: TRBV29-1